A single sample gave rise to the 11 T cell receptor beta chains below, sequenced in a study of CD8+ T cells in alopecia areata. Following extraction, RNA underwent reverse transcription to cDNA, which served as the sequencing template. Only in-frame clones appear in the TCRdb table, and some are missing; sequencing was by immunoSEQ multiplex PCR. The data contain 200,000 to 250,000 clones, approximately 45% of them singletons. Regarding treatment: oral pan-JAK inhibitor, 5-10 mg twice daily. The specimen was CD4+ T cells sorted from blood, collected at approximately week 37, from a patient treated with tofacitinib. The source of these receptors is a human donor with alopecia areata.

The chain has TRBV9 and TRBJ2-3, with 9 positions matching TRBD2. The CDR3 is 16 amino acids. The J segment lost 6 bases and the V segment lost 3 bases, leaving 11 bases of the junction unmatched. CDR1 SGDLS and CDR2 YYNGEE come from the germline V gene. CDR3 region: CASSGTLAGSGDTQYF. Here the CDR3 DNA reads TGTGCCAGCAGCGGGACCCTAGCGGGGAGCGGTGATACGCAGTATTTT. Full variable domain (rest looked up from reference TRBV9 and TRBJ2-3): DSGVTQTPKHLITATGQRVTLRCSPRSGDLSVYWYQQSLDQGLQFLIQYYNGEERAKGNILERFSAQQFPDLHSELNLSSLELGDSALYFCASSGTLAGSGDTQYFGPGTRLTVL.

J is TRBJ2-7 and V is TRBV25-1; no definite D call. Germline lookup yields CDR1 MGHDK and CDR2 SYGVNS. V dropped 1 base and J dropped 4 bases, with 2 bases sitting between them. The CDR3 is 11 amino acids. CDR3 amino acids: CASSESYEQYF. In nucleotides, the CDR3 is TGTGCCAGCAGTGAATCTTACGAGCAGTACTTC.

A single count supports this clone. The chain couples TRBV9 to TRBJ2-1; possible D gene TRBD1, 6 bases. This CDR3 has 13 residues. V shed 2 bases and J shed 4 bases, with 7 bases lying between them. The germline gives CDR1 SGDLS, CDR2 YYNGEE. The CDR3 coding sequence is TGTGCCAGCAGCGTTACAGGGTACAATGAGCAGTTCTTC. Protein product: CASSVTGYNEQFF.

This chain uses TRBV27 with TRBJ2-5; D call uncertain. Germline V CDR1 and CDR2: MNHEY, SMNVEV (reference sequence). The CDR3 length is 12 residues. Trimming took off 5 bases at V and 1 base at J, with 5 bases between the two ends. In DNA, the CDR3 is TGTGCCAGCAGTATCCTCCAAGAGACCCAGTACTTC. Translated: CASSILQETQYF.

DNA of the CDR3: TGTGCCAGCAGCTTGGGGCGACAGTATGGCTACACCTTC. Protein sequence: CASSLGRQYGYTF. This chain links TRBV7-2 with TRBJ1-2, with D possibly TRBD1 on 5 matching bases. This CDR3 has 13 residues. Deletions cut 3 bases from V and 5 bases from J, with 10 bases between. Germline loops: CDR1 SGHTA, CDR2 FQGNSA.

The table lists this clone with a few counts. The chain links TRBV5-4 to TRBJ2-7; weak D call: TRBD1 (5 bases). The germline CDR1 and CDR2 sequences are SGHNT and YYREEE (reference sequence). The CDR3 has 15 amino acids. V lost 2 bases to trimming and J lost 3 bases, with 15 bases between them. The DNA of the CDR3 is TGTGCCAGCAGCTTACTGGGCAGGGCCGACTACGAGCAGTACTTC. It encodes CASSLLGRADYEQYF.

This clone showed up just a few times. This chain joins TRBV7-3 and TRBJ2-2; D unresolved. The CDR3 spans 14 residues. In germline, CDR1 is SGHTA, CDR2 FQGTGA. Trimming cost V 5 bases and J 4 bases, with 11 bases left between them. CDR3: CASSPSYVTGELFF. DNA of the CDR3: TGTGCCAGCAGCCCGTCATATGTCACCGGGGAGCTGTTTTTT.

This sequence joins TRBV19 and TRBJ2-4; no clear D gene. CDR3 length: 15 amino acids. CDR1 and CDR2 from the germline V gene are LNHDA and SQIVND (reference sequence). Trimming removed 11 bases at V and 1 base at J, with 18 bases between. This CDR3 is CASSTEPWAKNIQYF. The CDR3 bases are TGTGCCTCCTCAACAGAGCCCTGGGCCAAAAACATTCAGTACTTC.

Only a few counts were recorded for this clone. The J gene is TRBJ2-7, the V gene TRBV9; D is ambiguous. Germline CDR1 reads SGDLS; CDR2 reads YYNGEE. The CDR3 is 13 amino acids. V lost 4 bases and J lost 4, with 12 bases in between. The DNA of the CDR3 is TGTGCCAGCAGCCCACACGGGCGGTACGAGCAGTACTTC. Translation gives CASSPHGRYEQYF.

This clone was observed a handful of times. V and J are TRBV29-1 and TRBJ2-1; either TRBD1 or TRBD2 may fit D (5 bases each). Germline CDR1 SQVTM, CDR2 ANQGSEA. The V end lost 6 bases, the J end lost 5 bases, and 11 bases lay between the germline ends. This CDR3 has 12 residues. In nucleotides, the CDR3 is TGCAGCGTCGGGACCAGGAACAATGAGCAGTTCTTC. It is translated as CSVGTRNNEQFF.

The sample holds a few counts of this clone. The chain is built from TRBV28 and TRBJ2-1, with 9 bases aligning to TRBD2. This CDR3 is 17 amino acids long. The V gene's germline CDR1 is MDHEN and CDR2 SYDVKM. J lost 3 bases, V lost 1 base, and 7 bases had no gene match. For the CDR3, the DNA is TGTGCCAGCAGTTTATCCAGACTAGCGGAAAACTACAATGAGCAGTTCTTC. The encoded protein is CASSLSRLAENYNEQFF.